This T cell receptor (beta chain) appears in the sequencing data of a study of cytomegalovirus exposure and HLA in healthy donors. This clone has just one count. Sequencing used immunoSEQ multiplex PCR; TCRdb keeps in-frame clones, though not all of them. The sample yields about 140,000 clones, about 80% seen once. The CDR3 extends over 14 amino acids. CDR1 and CDR2 from the germline V gene are KGHSH and LQKENI. The V and J ends lost 6 bases and 10 bases respectively, with 19 bases between them. The TCR sequence derives from a young man in good health and CMV-seropositive. This sequence joins TRBV18 and TRBJ2-1; D is possibly TRBD2 (5 bases). The sample was PBMCs. In DNA, the CDR3 is TGTGCCAGCTCGCCCTCCGACTATACCAAAGAGCAGTTCTTC. This gives the protein CASSPSDYTKEQFF.